Below are 5 T cell receptor beta chains sequenced from a single sample in a study of blood T cell repertoires in COVID-19. Produced via immunoSEQ multiplex PCR; TCRdb's table is partial and in-frame only. The sample holds about 290,000 clones, approximately 90% seen once. Sequencing was performed on peripheral blood. The receptors were sampled from a man aged 35-49 years with acute or convalescent COVID-19.

The genes are TRBV12-3 or TRBV12-4 and TRBJ1-1, with TRBD1 matching over 9 bases. The CDR3 runs 13 residues. J was trimmed by 8 bases and V by 5 bases; bases with no gene match: 6. In DNA form, the CDR3 reads TGTGCCAGCAGTGTCTCCGGGACAGGGGAAGCTTTCTTT. This encodes CASSVSGTGEAFF.

The chain carries TRBV13 and TRBJ1-2, with 9 bases aligning to TRBD1. The length of the CDR3 is 15 residues. Per the germline V gene, CDR1 is PRHDT and CDR2 is FYEKMQ (reference sequence). V shed 0 bases and J 1 base; nucleotides not matched to a gene: 0. The CDR3 protein is CASSLGTGGNYGYTF. For the CDR3, the DNA is TGTGCCAGCAGCTTAGGGACAGGGGGTAACTATGGCTACACCTTC.

The genes are TRBV5-6 and TRBJ1-5; D unresolved. This CDR3 is 15 amino acids long. Germline loops: CDR1 SGHDT, CDR2 YYEEEE. Between the trimmed V and J ends, which lost 2 bases and 4 bases, there was a span of 13 bases. The CDR3 DNA is TGTGCCAGCAGCTTTCGCGCGGCGGGGAATCAGCCCCAGCATTTT. Translation: CASSFRAAGNQPQHF.

The V call is TRBV19, the J call TRBJ2-1, with 9 nucleotides matching TRBD1. The CDR3 is 16 residues long. With V trimmed by 5 bases and J by 5 bases, 10 bases remained unmatched. CDR1 is LNHDA and CDR2 is SQIVND in the germline V gene (reference sequence). The CDR3 DNA is TGTGCCAGTAGTGCCCTCGGGACAGGGAGAAACAATGAGCAGTTCTTC. Its translation: CASSALGTGRNNEQFF.

The chain combines TRBV6-6 with TRBJ2-1; 8 nucleotides align to TRBD2. The J segment lost 4 bases and the V segment lost 5 bases, leaving 10 bases of the junction unmatched. Germline values: CDR1 MNHNY, CDR2 SVGAGI (reference sequence). CDR3 size: 16 residues. CDR3 region: CASSRHTSGSYNEQFF. The DNA of the CDR3 is TGTGCCAGCAGTAGACACACTAGCGGATCATACAATGAGCAGTTCTTC.